This T cell receptor (beta chain) is drawn from a study of shared clonotypes between healthy human individuals. General study results and limits: A reduction in generation probabilities was seen for non-shared clonotypes relative to those shared by all four donors. Generally, estimated richness proved larger in naive subsets than it did in memory subsets. Tissues were not sampled, only blood, and their repertoires likely differ.

Regarding this clone: The antigen is undetermined.

CD45RO-negative, CCR7-selected cells formed the naive CD8 fraction, which excluded terminally differentiated effector memory CD45RA+ cells. Running of the assay took place at deep level. Sequenced by immunoSEQ multiplex PCR; TCRdb stores in-frame clones only, minus some. This sample has about 2 million clones, with about 95% found just once. The sequence was obtained from a man younger than 35 in good health. The sequenced material came from naive CD8+ T cells sorted from blood.

The CDR3 loop is CASSLGRGRGSPLHF. CDR3 in DNA: TGTGCCAGCAGCTTGGGGAGGGGGCGTGGGTCACCCCTCCACTTT. The V and J genes are TRBV5-5 and TRBJ1-6, with TRBD1 identical over 7 bases. The CDR3 totals 15 residues. Germline values: CDR1 SGHKS, CDR2 YYEKEE (reference sequence). J was trimmed by 10 bases and V by 0 bases; bases with no gene match: 7.